The next 16 T cell receptor beta chains were all read from a single sample in a study of brain T cells in children with intractable seizures. Profiling relied on immunoSEQ multiplex PCR, and the TCRdb table lists in-frame clones only, not all of them. The data contain about 340,000 clones, more than 85% of them seen just once; the ten biggest clones take up roughly 5.7%. As to time point: blood from clinic visit 5 months post-surgery; TSC patient then seizure free. This sample comprised peripheral blood, obtained about 5 months after surgery. These receptors were collected from a boy under three years old with tuberous sclerosis and intractable seizures.

The CDR3 bases are TGTGCCAGCAGTGACCCAGCGGCAGGGGGCTACACCTTC. Its translation is CASSDPAAGGYTF. This sequence joins TRBV6-4 and TRBJ1-2, with D perhaps matching TRBD1 (5 bases). V lost 2 bases and J lost 8, with 12 bases in between. The CDR3 covers 13 residues. Germline lookup yields CDR1 MRHNA and CDR2 SNTAGT.

This sequence joins TRBV30 and TRBJ2-7; D possibly uses TRBD1 or TRBD2 (5 bases each). Trimming removed 4 bases from V and 2 bases from J, with 12 bases in between. CDR1 GTSNPN and CDR2 SVGIG come from the germline V gene (reference sequence). This CDR3 region has 13 residues. CDR3 nucleotide sequence: TGTGCCTGGACAGAGGGGACCCCCTACGAGCAGTACTTC. It translates to CAWTEGTPYEQYF. Based on the CDR3 plus reference TRBV30 and TRBJ2-7, the full variable domain is SQTIHQWPATLVQPVGSPLSLECTVEGTSNPNLYWYRQAAGRGLQLLFYSVGIGQISSEVPQNLSASRPQDRQFILSSKKLLLSDSGFYLCAWTEGTPYEQYFGPGTRLTVT.

The chain combines TRBV2 with TRBJ2-7; D is undetermined. With 1 base removed from V and 7 bases from J, the gap between germline ends came to 5 bases. CDR1 SNHLY and CDR2 FYNNEI come from the germline V gene. The CDR3 totals 11 residues. The CDR3 reads CASSEGREQYF. The CDR3 nucleotides are TGTGCCAGCAGTGAAGGTCGGGAGCAGTACTTC.

This rearrangement joins TRBV2 to TRBJ1-6; D is uncertain. The CDR3 covers 15 residues. The germline CDR1 and CDR2 sequences are SNHLY and FYNNEI. V was cut by 4 bases and J by 3 bases, with 10 bases left in between. The CDR3 protein is CASSGSSLYNSPLHF. CDR3 DNA: TGTGCCAGCAGTGGTAGCAGCCTCTATAATTCACCCCTCCACTTT. The full variable domain, its missing parts supplied by reference TRBV2 and TRBJ1-6, is EPEVTQTPSHQVTQMGQEVILRCVPISNHLYFYWYRQILGQKVEFLVSFYNNEISEKSEIFDDQFSVERPDGSNFTLKIRSTKLEDSAMYFCASSGSSLYNSPLHFGNGTRLTVT.

A single count supports this clone. The chain recombines TRBV3-1 (or the pseudogene TRBV3-2) with TRBJ1-1; TRBD1 aligns across 11 bases. Per germline, CDR1 LGHDT and CDR2 YNNKEL (reference sequence). Germline trimming cut 0 bases from V and 10 bases from J; bases unmatched to any gene: 1. The CDR3 length is 13 residues. Here the CDR3 DNA reads TGTGCCAGCAGCCAAGAGGGGACAGGGGGAGCTTTCTTT. Translating gives CASSQEGTGGAFF.

This rearrangement joins TRBV24-1 to TRBJ2-3, with a possible D match to TRBD1 (5 bases). Germline V CDR1 and CDR2: KGHDR, SFDVKD. This CDR3 spans 13 amino acids. V was shortened by 3 bases and J by 3 bases, with 6 bases between the two germline ends. CDR3 region: CATSDKGTDTQYF. The CDR3 DNA follows: TGTGCCACCAGTGATAAGGGGACAGATACGCAGTATTTT.

The gene calls are TRBV28 and TRBJ2-6, with D hard to call. The CDR3 has 14 residues. V shed 6 bases and J shed 4 bases, with 10 bases lying between them. CDR1 and CDR2 (germline): MDHEN, SYDVKM. CDR3 in amino acids: CASRGSGGANVLTF. DNA for the CDR3: TGTGCCAGCAGGGGATCTGGAGGGGCCAACGTCCTGACTTTC. The full variable domain, completed using reference TRBV28 and TRBJ2-6, is DVKVTQSSRYLVKRTGEKVFLECVQDMDHENMFWYRQDPGLGLRLIYFSYDVKMKEKGDIPEGYSVSREKKERFSLILESASTNQTSMYLCASRGSGGANVLTFGAGSRLTVL.

The chain carries TRBV6-5 and TRBJ1-2; TRBD1 aligns across 7 bases. V lost 6 bases to trimming and J lost 1 base; unmatched junction nucleotides: 8. This CDR3 has 15 residues. Germline loops: CDR1 MNHEY, CDR2 SVGAGI. DNA of the CDR3: TGTGCCAGCAGCAAGGACAGGTTCCGTAACTATGGCTACACCTTC. Protein sequence: CASSKDRFRNYGYTF.

This clone came up a few times. The CDR3 sequence is CASSLGNDLHF. The CDR3 nucleotides are TGTGCCAGCAGCTTAGGGAATGACCTCCACTTT. The chain recombines TRBV7-9 with TRBJ1-6; D remains unclear. Germline-derived CDR1 and CDR2 are SEHNR and FQNEAQ (reference sequence). V shed 1 base and J shed 15 bases, with 7 bases lying between them. The CDR3 is 11 residues long.

The chain couples TRBV5-1 to TRBJ1-1, with a weak D call TRBD1 (5 bases). The V and J ends lost 0 bases and 6 bases respectively, with 12 bases between them. This CDR3 comprises 14 residues. Germline V gives CDR1 SGHRS, CDR2 YFSETQ. The chain's CDR3 is CASSLDGAFAEAFF. CDR3 bases: TGCGCCAGCAGCTTGGACGGGGCGTTCGCTGAAGCTTTCTTT.

V gene TRBV5-1 combines with J gene TRBJ1-5; perhaps TRBD1 as D (6 bases). Germline V gives CDR1 SGHRS, CDR2 YFSETQ. V was pared by 8 bases and J by 6 bases, with 18 bases between. This CDR3 is 14 amino acids long. The CDR3: CARETGGEAQPQHF. For the CDR3, the DNA is TGCGCCAGGGAGACGGGGGGCGAGGCTCAGCCCCAGCATTTT.

This chain connects TRBV20-1 to TRBJ2-5, with 7 bases identical to TRBD2. The length of the CDR3 is 13 residues. J was trimmed by 2 bases and V by 3 bases; bases with no gene match: 3. Per the germline V gene, CDR1 is DFQATT and CDR2 is SNEGSKA (reference sequence). The CDR3 sequence: CSASPSGQETQYF. For the CDR3, the DNA is TGCAGTGCTAGTCCTAGCGGACAAGAGACCCAGTACTTC.

V and J are TRBV24-1 and TRBJ1-1; a possible D gene is TRBD1 (5 bases). V lost 2 bases and J lost 11, with 14 bases in between. Germline assignment: CDR1 KGHDR and CDR2 SFDVKD. The CDR3 is 13 residues long. In nucleotides, the CDR3 is TGTGCCACCAGTGATTCCGGAGGGGTTCCGGCTTTCTTT. Its protein product is CATSDSGGVPAFF.

The DNA for the CDR3 is TGTGCCAGCAGTTACCTTACAGGGTATGACACTGAAGCTTTCTTT. Protein product: CASSYLTGYDTEAFF. The rearrangement links TRBV6-5 to TRBJ1-1, with D possibly TRBD1 on 6 matching bases. V shed 2 bases and J shed 3 bases, with 13 bases lying between them. Germline loops: CDR1 MNHEY, CDR2 SVGAGI. The CDR3 totals 15 residues.

The rearrangement links TRBV7-9 to TRBJ1-2, with TRBD1 matching 10 bases. Trimming removed 5 bases from V and 4 bases from J; junction bases left unmatched: 13. Germline-derived CDR1 and CDR2 are SEHNR and FQNEAQ (reference sequence). The CDR3 sequence is 17 residues long. CDR3 nucleotides: TGTGCCAGCAGCAGGGGACAGGGGTCACTCACCCGCTATGGCTACACCTTC. Translated, it gives CASSRGQGSLTRYGYTF.

The genes are TRBV7-3 and TRBJ1-2; D perhaps matches TRBD1 (6 bases). Per the germline V gene, CDR1 is SGHTA and CDR2 is FQGTGA. The CDR3 runs to 15 residues. Trimming took 5 bases from V and 2 from J, leaving 15 bases between them. This chain's CDR3 is CASSPGPGDNYGYTF. DNA of the CDR3: TGTGCCAGCAGCCCAGGTCCAGGGGACAACTATGGCTACACCTTC.